This T cell receptor (beta chain) was identified in a study of T cell repertoires in cytomegalovirus infection. Study-wide results and caveats: The ex vivo response was dominated by HLA-C-restricted CMV-specific TCR beta clonotypes.

TCRdb ran MiXCR on the reads and lists one entry per CDR3 protein. The sample lists roughly 920,000 distinct CDR3 sequences, around 30% occurring once. The CDR3 sequence is 14 residues long. Looked up from germline, CDR1 is SGDLS and CDR2 is YYNGEE. With 0 bases removed from V and 5 bases from J, the gap between germline ends came to 12 bases. This clonotype was seen a handful of times. Its cognate antigen is unknown. J is TRBJ2-7 and V is TRBV9, with D possibly TRBD1 on 5 matching bases. The TCR originated in a human donor in good health (CMV status not recorded). Some clones in this sample may be carry-over from other donors' samples. The sample in question was cultured CD8+ T cells from PBMCs, obtained from culture after CMV antigen stimulation. The CDR3 sequence: CASSVGSGKNEQYF. The CDR3 DNA reads as TGTGCCAGCAGCGTAGGTTCAGGGAAGAACGAGCAGTACTTC.